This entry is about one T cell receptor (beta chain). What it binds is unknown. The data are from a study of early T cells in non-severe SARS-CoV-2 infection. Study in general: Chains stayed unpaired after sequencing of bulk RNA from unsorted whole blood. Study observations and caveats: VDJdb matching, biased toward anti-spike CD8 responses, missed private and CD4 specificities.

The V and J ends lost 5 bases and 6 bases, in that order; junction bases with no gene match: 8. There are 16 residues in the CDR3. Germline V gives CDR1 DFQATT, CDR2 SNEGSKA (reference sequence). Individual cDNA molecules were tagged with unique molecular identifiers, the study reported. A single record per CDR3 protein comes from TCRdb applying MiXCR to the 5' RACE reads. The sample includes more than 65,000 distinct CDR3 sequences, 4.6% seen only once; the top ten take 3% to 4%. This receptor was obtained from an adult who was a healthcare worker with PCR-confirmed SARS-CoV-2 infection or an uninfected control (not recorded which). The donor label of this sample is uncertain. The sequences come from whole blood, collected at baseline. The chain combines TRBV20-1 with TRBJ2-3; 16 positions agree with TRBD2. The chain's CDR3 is CSAPGTSGGVQDTQYF. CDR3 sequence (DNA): TGCAGTGCTCCCGGGACTAGCGGGGGGGTTCAGGATACGCAGTATTTT.